The 32 T cell receptor beta chains listed next were all sequenced from one sample in a study of human T cells and chemical hapten exposure. TCRdb reanalysed the RACE reads using MiXCR and keeps one entry per CDR3 protein. Of some 42,000 distinct CDR3 sequences listed, 9.5% to 10% were seen once; the top ten hold 14%. Time point described: patch test 2, 6 weeks after DPC sensitization. The treatment here: therapeutic diphenylcyclopropenone sensitization with weekly scalp DPC. The study extracted total RNA from unfractionated whole blood. Here the sequenced sample was whole blood, taken in connection with sensitization to the hapten diphenylcyclopropenone (DPC). Receptors were obtained from a woman aged 25 to 45 with alopecia areata. Some clones in this sample may be carry-over from other donors' samples.

This clonotype was detected many times. The V and J genes are TRBV5-1 and TRBJ1-1; no clear D. V shed 2 bases and J shed 5 bases, with 10 bases lying between them. The CDR3 is 13 residues long. CDR1 is SGHRS and CDR2 is YFSETQ in the germline V gene. CDR3 sequence (DNA): TGCGCCAGCAGCTTACGGGGTGGGACTGAAGCTTTCTTT. This encodes CASSLRGGTEAFF.

Turning to this clonotype: A read error may be the cause here, since a much bigger clone is one base away. J is TRBJ1-2 and V is TRBV6-2 or TRBV6-3; D unresolved. The CDR3 extends over 13 amino acids. Germline values: CDR1 MNHEY, CDR2 SVGEGT. CDR3 nucleotide sequence: TGTGCCTGCAGTGAGGGTCAAACCTATGGCTACACCTTC. Its translation is CACSEGQTYGYTF.

This clonotype was observed a few times. This sequence joins TRBV7-3 and TRBJ2-3; 14 nucleotides align to TRBD2. The CDR3 has 17 amino acids. V trimming: 5 bases; J trimming: 1 base; junction bases outside the gene matches: 5. Germline CDR1 SGHTA, CDR2 FQGTGA. CDR3 region: CASSRGLAGGGTDTQYF. The CDR3 nucleotides are TGTGCCAGCAGCAGAGGACTAGCGGGGGGAGGCACAGATACGCAGTATTTT.

This clonotype has a handful of counts. This chain joins TRBV20-1 and TRBJ2-7, with D possibly matching TRBD2 (5 bases). This CDR3 spans 14 amino acids. Looked up from germline, CDR1 is DFQATT and CDR2 is SNEGSKA (reference sequence). V lost 3 bases to trimming and J lost 8 bases, with 20 bases between them. The CDR3 reads CSASDGGLSPKQYF. DNA for the CDR3: TGCAGTGCTAGTGATGGAGGACTCTCCCCCAAGCAGTACTTC.

Many counts were recorded for this clonotype. The V and J genes are TRBV6-6 and TRBJ2-3; 10 bases map to TRBD1. Germline trimming cut 5 bases from V and 6 bases from J; bases unmatched to any gene: 8. CDR3 size: 15 residues. Germline values: CDR1 MNHNY, CDR2 SVGAGI (reference sequence). The CDR3 here is CASSTDRGLMDTQYF. CDR3 coding DNA: TGTGCCAGCAGTACCGACAGGGGGCTTATGGATACGCAGTATTTT.

The chain has TRBV5-5 and TRBJ1-1; perhaps TRBD1 as D (5 bases). CDR3 length: 17 residues. Per germline, CDR1 SGHKS and CDR2 YYEKEE (reference sequence). Trimming took 0 bases from V and 1 from J, leaving 16 bases between them. CDR3: CASSLADFGDSNTEAFF. The CDR3 coding sequence is TGTGCCAGCAGCTTGGCCGATTTTGGGGACTCGAACACTGAAGCTTTCTTT.

This clonotype was counted between two and nine times. The chain joins TRBV6-5 to TRBJ2-7; the D gene is possibly TRBD1 (6 bases). CDR1 and CDR2 (germline): MNHEY, SVGAGI. The CDR3 is made up of 13 amino acids. Trimming cost V 4 bases and J 2 bases, with 9 bases left between them. The CDR3 here is CASSWGPTYEQYF. The CDR3 nucleotides are TGTGCCAGCAGTTGGGGGCCTACCTACGAGCAGTACTTC.

The genes are TRBV7-2 and TRBJ2-2; D not resolved. Germline V gene lookup returns CDR1 SGHTA and CDR2 FQGNSA. V lost 5 bases, J lost 0 bases, and 7 bases lay in between. CDR3 length: 14 residues. CDR3 loop: CASSGTANTGELFF. CDR3 DNA: TGTGCCAGCAGCGGAACTGCGAACACCGGGGAGCTGTTTTTT. The full variable domain, with the rest looked up from reference TRBV7-2 and TRBJ2-2, is GAGVSQSPSNKVTEKGKDVELRCDPISGHTALYWYRQSLGQGLEFLIYFQGNSAPDKSGLPSDRFSAERTGGSVSTLTIQRTQQEDSAVYLCASSGTANTGELFFGEGSRLTVL.

This clonotype was picked up many times. The chain links TRBV6-1 to TRBJ2-3, with 10 bases fitting TRBD2. In germline, CDR1 is MNHNS, CDR2 SASEGT. There are 18 residues in the CDR3. V shed 3 bases, J shed 0 bases, and the junction held 9 bases outside the gene matches. CDR3 DNA sequence: TGTGCCAGCAGTGATATGTTAGCGGGGGGCGGGAGCACAGATACGCAGTATTTT. Its protein is CASSDMLAGGGSTDTQYF.

This chain links TRBV7-8 with TRBJ1-5; possible D gene TRBD1, 5 bases. The CDR3 sequence is 15 residues long. The germline V gene encodes CDR1 SGHVS and CDR2 FQNEAQ. Trimming cost V 2 bases and J 4 bases, with 12 bases left between them. The chain's CDR3 is CASSLLGEGNQPQHF. As DNA, the CDR3 is TGTGCCAGCAGCTTATTGGGGGAGGGGAATCAGCCCCAGCATTTT.

This clonotype was detected ten times or more. The rearrangement links TRBV28 to TRBJ2-3; D uncertain. Per germline, CDR1 MDHEN and CDR2 SYDVKM. V lost 3 bases and J 5 bases, leaving 3 bases between the germline ends. The CDR3 runs to 11 residues. CDR3 DNA: TGTGCCAGCAGTTTGTTAGATACGCAGTATTTT. Encoded protein: CASSLLDTQYF.

The chain carries TRBV15 and TRBJ1-5; D gene ambiguous. The CDR3 runs 16 residues. Germline lookup yields CDR1 LNHNV and CDR2 YYDKDF (reference sequence). Trimming left V 5 bases short and J 0 bases short, with 14 bases between. CDR3 sequence: CATSPASSYSNQPQHF. CDR3 DNA: TGTGCCACCAGCCCGGCGTCGTCTTATAGCAATCAGCCCCAGCATTTT.

J is TRBJ2-6 and V is TRBV6-1; D gene ambiguous. Germline assignment: CDR1 MNHNS and CDR2 SASEGT. The CDR3 runs to 14 residues. The V end lost 8 bases, the J end lost 1 base, and 9 bases lay between the germline ends. The CDR3 coding sequence is TGTGCCAGCCGCATTGGGTCTGGGGCCAACGTCCTGACTTTC. As protein: CASRIGSGANVLTF.

This clonotype came up many times. The genes are TRBV5-6 and TRBJ2-7, with 10 bases lining up with TRBD1. The CDR3 extends over 13 amino acids. J gave up 3 bases and V 4 bases, and 1 base lay outside the gene matches. Per the germline V gene, CDR1 is SGHDT and CDR2 is YYEEEE. The CDR3 bases are TGTGCCAGCAGCAGGGACAGGGGCTACGAGCAGTACTTC. The encoded protein is CASSRDRGYEQYF.

The V gene is TRBV19, the J gene TRBJ2-3; no firm D call. Germline-derived CDR1 and CDR2 are LNHDA and SQIVND (reference sequence). V was clipped by 2 bases and J by 3 bases, with 6 bases between them. The CDR3 is made up of 13 amino acids. CDR3: CASSIFQTDTQYF. DNA for the CDR3: TGTGCCAGTAGTATATTCCAGACAGATACGCAGTATTTT.

The chain couples TRBV13 to TRBJ2-7, with D possibly TRBD1 on 5 matching bases. The CDR3 is 12 residues long. Germline V gene data show CDR1 as PRHDT and CDR2 as FYEKMQ (reference sequence). V dropped 1 base and J dropped 8 bases, with 9 bases sitting between them. The DNA for the CDR3 is TGTGCCAGCAGCTTAGCCCGGACAAAGCAGTACTTC. It is translated as CASSLARTKQYF.

The gene calls are TRBV6-1 and TRBJ1-1; D gene unclear. The ends were cut back, 6 bases at V and 3 bases at J, with 5 bases in the middle. The CDR3 is 11 residues long. Germline loops: CDR1 MNHNS, CDR2 SASEGT. CDR3 in amino acids: CASRGYTEAFF. For the CDR3, the DNA is TGTGCCAGCAGAGGGTACACTGAAGCTTTCTTT.

This clonotype was seen more than once but under ten times. The V call is TRBV9, the J call TRBJ2-1; D is perhaps TRBD1 (6 bases). The V end was cut by 0 bases, the J end by 5 bases, with 12 bases between. CDR1 is SGDLS and CDR2 is YYNGEE in the germline V gene. The CDR3 is made up of 15 amino acids. CDR3 coding DNA: TGTGCCAGCAGCGTAGCTGGGACAAGCCACAATGAGCAGTTCTTC. The encoded protein is CASSVAGTSHNEQFF.

In this sample, this clonotype turned up many times. V gene TRBV20-1 combines with J gene TRBJ1-2; D is undetermined. V lost 4 bases to trimming and J lost 3 bases, with 6 bases between them. CDR1 and CDR2 from the germline V gene are DFQATT and SNEGSKA (reference sequence). There are 11 residues in the CDR3. The DNA of the CDR3 is TGCAGTGCTAAGGCAGACTATGGCTACACCTTC. Protein product: CSAKADYGYTF.

V is TRBV4-3 and J is TRBJ2-7; D perhaps matches TRBD1 (5 bases). Per germline, CDR1 LGHNA and CDR2 YSLEER. Trimming took off 1 base at V and 0 bases at J, with 7 bases between the two ends. This CDR3 has 14 residues. This CDR3 reads CASSQAGNSYEQYF. DNA for the CDR3: TGCGCCAGCAGCCAAGCAGGGAACTCCTACGAGCAGTACTTC.

This clonotype was seen repeatedly, ten times or more. The chain employs TRBV28 and TRBJ2-7, with 9 bases matching TRBD1. Trimming at V came to 7 bases and at J to 0 bases, leaving 7 bases not matched to a gene. CDR1 MDHEN and CDR2 SYDVKM come from the germline V gene. CDR3 size: 15 residues. The CDR3 sequence is CASTSGTGSSYEQYF. The CDR3 DNA is TGTGCCAGCACCTCCGGGACAGGGAGCTCCTACGAGCAGTACTTC.

This clonotype was seen only a few times. V and J are TRBV7-3 and TRBJ2-1, with TRBD2 identical over 7 bases. Germline CDR1 and CDR2: SGHTA and FQGTGA. The CDR3 loop spans 13 amino acids. With 5 bases clipped from V and 6 bases from J, the junction kept 4 bases outside the gene matches. Written as DNA, the CDR3 is TGTGCCAGCAGCCGAGGGACTACCAATGAGCAGTTCTTC. This encodes CASSRGTTNEQFF.

This clonotype showed up just a few times. This chain uses TRBV6-2 or TRBV6-3 with TRBJ2-7; D is uncertain. The CDR3 runs to 10 residues. From germline, CDR1 is MNHEY and CDR2 SVGEGT. V lost 6 bases, J lost 3 bases, and 3 bases lay in between. The chain's CDR3 is CASRFYEQYF. In DNA form, the CDR3 reads TGTGCCAGCAGATTCTACGAGCAGTACTTC.

This sequence joins TRBV7-9 and TRBJ2-3; 11 positions match TRBD1. J gave up 6 bases and V 4 bases, and 9 bases lay outside the gene matches. The CDR3 length is 16 residues. Germline CDR1 SEHNR, CDR2 FQNEAQ (reference sequence). The CDR3 DNA reads TGTGCCAGCAGCTCTGCGGACAGGGGGCCGCAGGATACGCAGTATTTT. Protein: CASSSADRGPQDTQYF.

In this sample, this clonotype turned up many times. V is TRBV3-1 and J is TRBJ2-3; maybe TRBD1 (6 bases). Trimming stripped 0 bases from V and 3 bases from J, with 13 bases between. Germline CDR1 and CDR2: LGHDT and YNNKEL (reference sequence). There are 16 residues in the CDR3. The CDR3 here is CASSQDFNRETDTQYF. CDR3 DNA sequence: TGTGCCAGCAGCCAAGATTTTAACAGGGAGACAGATACGCAGTATTTT.

This clonotype was counted between two and nine times. V and J are TRBV7-2 and TRBJ2-2, with D perhaps TRBD1 or TRBD2 (6 bases each). The germline gives CDR1 SGHTA, CDR2 FQGNSA. CDR3 size: 13 residues. Trimming pared 6 bases from V and 4 bases from J, leaving 9 bases between. CDR3 DNA sequence: TGTGCCAGCAGTAGGGGGGCCACCGGGGAGCTGTTTTTT. Encoded protein: CASSRGATGELFF. Variable domain in full (rest from reference TRBV7-2 and TRBJ2-2): GAGVSQSPSNKVTEKGKDVELRCDPISGHTALYWYRQSLGQGLEFLIYFQGNSAPDKSGLPSDRFSAERTGGSVSTLTIQRTQQEDSAVYLCASSRGATGELFFGEGSRLTVL.

This clonotype was seen ten or more times. V usage is TRBV18 and J usage is TRBJ2-7; D may match TRBD1 or TRBD2 (5 bases each). The CDR3 spans 14 residues. CDR1 and CDR2 from the germline V gene are KGHSH and LQKENI. V was clipped by 6 bases and J by 4 bases, with 16 bases between them. CDR3 residues: CASSPGTQEYEQYF. CDR3 bases: TGTGCCAGCTCTCCCGGGACCCAAGAGTACGAGCAGTACTTC. The variable domain in full, with the rest retrieved from reference TRBV18 and TRBJ2-7, is NAGVMQNPRHLVRRRGQEARLRCSPMKGHSHVYWYRQLPEEGLKFMVYLQKENIIDESGMPKERFSAEFPKEGPSILRIQQVVRGDSAAYFCASSPGTQEYEQYFGPGTRLTVT.

This clonotype has just a few counts. J is TRBJ2-1 and V is TRBV6-6; possibly TRBD1 for D (6 bases). Trimming took 0 bases from V and 8 from J, leaving 14 bases between them. The CDR3 totals 15 residues. Germline-derived CDR1 and CDR2 are MNHNY and SVGAGI (reference sequence). The CDR3 here is CASSYSMGRGDEQFF. The CDR3 DNA is TGTGCCAGCAGTTACTCGATGGGCAGGGGCGATGAGCAGTTCTTC.

The sample holds many counts of this clonotype. The rearrangement links TRBV3-1 to TRBJ1-5; TRBD1 matches 9 bases. The CDR3 has 15 residues. Unmatched junction bases numbered 5, after V lost 4 bases and J lost 4 bases. CDR1 and CDR2 from the germline V gene are LGHDT and YNNKEL (reference sequence). The chain's CDR3 is CASSPTGGGNQPQHF. The CDR3 DNA reads TGTGCCAGCAGCCCGACAGGGGGTGGAAATCAGCCCCAGCATTTT.

This clonotype turned up a few times. The gene calls are TRBV18 and TRBJ2-1, with D perhaps TRBD2 (5 bases). Germline V lookup: CDR1 KGHSH, CDR2 LQKENI. The CDR3 covers 15 residues. The V end was cut by 3 bases, the J end by 2 bases, with 11 bases between. This chain's CDR3 is CASSPGTRTYNEQFF. The CDR3 DNA reads TGTGCCAGCTCACCGGGCACTAGAACCTACAATGAGCAGTTCTTC.

This clonotype has only a few counts. The chain has TRBV18 and TRBJ2-7; TRBD1 aligns across 10 bases. The CDR3 totals 15 residues. Germline CDR1 is KGHSH and CDR2 is LQKENI. Losses at the gene ends were 6 bases for V and 6 bases for J; bases not matched to a gene: 11. In DNA form, the CDR3 reads TGTGCCAGCTCCCCCGGGACAGGGGATGACGGCGAGCAGTACTTC. This gives the protein CASSPGTGDDGEQYF.

The DNA of the CDR3 is TGTGCCAGCAGTTTCCGGAGGAACACTGAAGCTTTCTTT. Amino acid sequence: CASSFRRNTEAFF. The chain employs TRBV27 and TRBJ1-1; D unclear. V was pared by 3 bases and J by 1 base, with 6 bases between. The CDR3 extends over 13 amino acids. Germline CDR1 reads MNHEY; CDR2 reads SMNVEV (reference sequence).